One sample yielded the 29 T cell receptor beta chains listed below, sequenced in a study of blood T cell repertoires in COVID-19. Sequenced by immunoSEQ multiplex PCR; TCRdb stores in-frame clones only, minus some. In the table there are 270,000 or so clones, over 75% of which are singletons. The specimen was peripheral blood. The receptors shown here come from a human donor in a cohort sampled during active COVID-19.

V usage is TRBV2 and J usage is TRBJ1-1; possibly TRBD1 for D (6 bases). The CDR3 length is 14 residues. The V gene's germline CDR1 is SNHLY and CDR2 FYNNEI. With 3 bases removed from V and 0 bases from J, the gap between germline ends came to 8 bases. CDR3 amino acids: CASSDRGLNTEAFF. The CDR3 DNA is TGTGCCAGCAGTGACAGGGGATTGAACACTGAAGCTTTCTTT.

This clone came up a few times. V gene TRBV28 combines with J gene TRBJ2-7; 8 bases align to TRBD2. This CDR3 has 15 amino acids. The germline V gene encodes CDR1 MDHEN and CDR2 SYDVKM. Losses at the gene ends were 10 bases for V and 3 bases for J; bases not matched to a gene: 14. The CDR3 DNA sequence: TGTGCCACCCAAGGGGAGCGGGAGTTCGTCTACGAGCAGTACTTC. Translating gives CATQGEREFVYEQYF.

This chain joins TRBV11-2 and TRBJ2-7; TRBD1 matches at 8 bases. The CDR3 is made up of 14 amino acids. J gave up 4 bases and V 4 bases, and 6 bases lay outside the gene matches. CDR1 is SGHAT and CDR2 is FQNNGV in the germline V gene. The CDR3 is CASSSGQGFYEQYF. The DNA for the CDR3 is TGTGCCAGCAGCTCCGGACAGGGTTTTTACGAGCAGTACTTC.

V and J are TRBV28 and TRBJ2-6; TRBD2 matches 7 bases. The trim removed 6 bases at V and 1 base at J, leaving 6 bases unmatched. Per germline, CDR1 MDHEN and CDR2 SYDVKM. There are 16 residues in the CDR3. The CDR3 DNA follows: TGTGCCAGCAGGGGGGGGTTTTGGTCTGGGGCCAACGTCCTGACTTTC. Translated: CASRGGFWSGANVLTF. The variable domain in full, with the rest retrieved from reference TRBV28 and TRBJ2-6, is DVKVTQSSRYLVKRTGEKVFLECVQDMDHENMFWYRQDPGLGLRLIYFSYDVKMKEKGDIPEGYSVSREKKERFSLILESASTNQTSMYLCASRGGFWSGANVLTFGAGSRLTVL.

This clone was seen more than once but under ten times. The chain combines TRBV9 with TRBJ1-4, with 10 positions matching TRBD1. The CDR3 is 15 amino acids. The trim removed 0 bases at V and 5 bases at J, leaving 1 base unmatched. Per germline, CDR1 SGDLS and CDR2 YYNGEE. The CDR3 bases are TGTGCCAGCAGCGTAGGGGGACAGGGGAATGAAAAACTGTTTTTT. It specifies CASSVGGQGNEKLFF.

The chain has TRBV30 and TRBJ1-1; D gene ambiguous. CDR1 is GTSNPN, CDR2 SVGIG, per germline (reference sequence). V was cut by 1 base and J by 10 bases, with 16 bases left in between. CDR3 length: 13 residues. The CDR3 spells CAWSEVLGGRAFF. The CDR3 DNA sequence: TGTGCCTGGAGTGAGGTATTGGGAGGTCGAGCTTTCTTT.

The genes are TRBV6-6 and TRBJ2-5, with a possible D match to TRBD2 (5 bases). V lost 4 bases to trimming and J lost 1 base, with 10 bases between them. Germline CDR1 is MNHNY and CDR2 is SVGAGI (reference sequence). The length of the CDR3 is 14 residues. CDR3 in amino acids: CASSFTTIQETQYF. The CDR3 DNA follows: TGTGCCAGCAGTTTCACGACTATCCAAGAGACCCAGTACTTC.

The J gene is TRBJ1-2, the V gene TRBV29-1; no clear D gene. CDR1 and CDR2 (germline): SQVTM, ANQGSEA. This CDR3 has 12 amino acids. Trimming stripped 4 bases from V and 2 bases from J, with 8 bases between. CDR3 sequence (DNA): TGCAGCGTTGGTCGCGGCAACTATGGCTACACCTTC. Translating gives CSVGRGNYGYTF.

The chain employs TRBV7-2 and TRBJ2-7, with TRBD2 identical over 15 bases. Germline lookup yields CDR1 SGHTA and CDR2 FQGNSA. The length of the CDR3 is 18 residues. The V and J ends lost 1 base and 2 bases, in that order; junction bases with no gene match: 6. The CDR3 nucleotides are TGTGCCAGCAGCTTAGGGGGGACTAGCGGGAGGTGGACCTACGAGCAGTACTTC. Protein: CASSLGGTSGRWTYEQYF.

V usage is TRBV9 and J usage is TRBJ1-2, with 8 bases aligning to TRBD1. The CDR3 runs 17 residues. V lost 4 bases to trimming and J lost 6 bases; unmatched junction nucleotides: 17. Germline assignment: CDR1 SGDLS and CDR2 YYNGEE. The CDR3 region is CASSLDRDGTAWNGYTF. Written as DNA, the CDR3 is TGTGCCAGCAGCTTGGACAGGGATGGTACTGCTTGGAATGGCTACACCTTC.

This clone has just one count. CDR3 protein: CASSLSAGIEAFF. CDR3 coding DNA: TGTGCCAGCAGCTTATCGGCGGGGATTGAAGCTTTCTTT. The chain links TRBV11-2 to TRBJ1-1; D not certain. Trimming removed 2 bases from V and 7 bases from J, with 11 bases in between. The germline gives CDR1 SGHAT, CDR2 FQNNGV. This CDR3 has 13 residues.

The sample holds a few counts of this clone. This chain connects TRBV11-2 to TRBJ1-3; possible D gene TRBD1, 6 bases. V was pared by 6 bases and J by 4 bases, with 13 bases between. CDR3 length equals 14 residues. The germline gives CDR1 SGHAT, CDR2 FQNNGV. The CDR3 spells CASSFGQNGNTIYF. In nucleotides, the CDR3 is TGTGCCAGCAGTTTCGGACAGAACGGAAACACCATATATTTT.

This sequence joins TRBV27 and TRBJ2-5; 9 nucleotides agree with TRBD1. CDR1 and CDR2 from the germline V gene are MNHEY and SMNVEV (reference sequence). The trim removed 6 bases at V and 4 bases at J, leaving 9 bases unmatched. The length of the CDR3 is 15 residues. CDR3 sequence reads: CASRGTGFFRETQYF. The CDR3 DNA reads TGTGCCAGCAGGGGGACAGGGTTCTTTAGAGAGACCCAGTACTTC.

The chain is built from TRBV29-1 and TRBJ1-2, with 8 bases identical to TRBD1. Germline V gene sequence: CDR1 SQVTM, CDR2 ANQGSEA. The V gene end was trimmed by 6 bases and the J gene end by 6 bases; junction bases not matched to a gene: 12. This CDR3 comprises 14 residues. The CDR3 DNA sequence: TGCAGCGTAAAAGTACAGGGGGGGTTGGATGGCTACACCTTC. Protein product: CSVKVQGGLDGYTF.

The gene calls are TRBV13 and TRBJ2-3; D unresolved. The V gene lost 1 base and the J gene lost 6 bases, with 5 bases spanning the gap. Germline loops: CDR1 PRHDT, CDR2 FYEKMQ (reference sequence). This CDR3 region has 12 residues. The DNA for the CDR3 is TGTGCCAGCAGCTTAGCCCGGGATACGCAGTATTTT. This sequence encodes CASSLARDTQYF.

J is TRBJ2-1 and V is TRBV27, with TRBD2 matching 8 bases. Trimming took 4 bases from V and 2 from J; bases not matched to a gene: 7. Germline V gene lookup returns CDR1 MNHEY and CDR2 SMNVEV (reference sequence). The CDR3 extends over 16 amino acids. CDR3 DNA: TGTGCCAGCAGTTCGTCTTTACTAGCGGCCTACAATGAGCAGTTCTTC. It specifies CASSSSLLAAYNEQFF.

V gene TRBV11-1 combines with J gene TRBJ1-1; weak D call: TRBD1 (6 bases). The CDR3 totals 14 residues. V was pared by 1 base and J by 0 bases, with 6 bases between. The germline gives CDR1 SGHAT, CDR2 FQDESV (reference sequence). This chain's CDR3 is CASSLGTVNTEAFF. DNA for the CDR3: TGTGCCAGCAGCTTAGGGACAGTGAACACTGAAGCTTTCTTT.

This clone turned up a few times. The V gene is TRBV2, the J gene TRBJ2-4; TRBD1 aligns across 9 bases. CDR1 and CDR2 (germline): SNHLY, FYNNEI. The CDR3 loop spans 15 amino acids. J was trimmed by 1 base and V by 5 bases; bases with no gene match: 3. In nucleotides, the CDR3 is TGTGCCAGCAGTCGACAGGGGGAGGCCAAAAACATTCAGTACTTC. Residues: CASSRQGEAKNIQYF. The full variable domain, with the rest looked up from reference TRBV2 and TRBJ2-4, is EPEVTQTPSHQVTQMGQEVILRCVPISNHLYFYWYRQILGQKVEFLVSFYNNEISEKSEIFDDQFSVERPDGSNFTLKIRSTKLEDSAMYFCASSRQGEAKNIQYFGAGTRLSVL.

This chain links TRBV7-9 with TRBJ1-2; the D is unclear. Trimming shortened V by 4 bases and J by 5 bases, and 14 bases separated the two germline ends. Looked up from germline, CDR1 is SEHNR and CDR2 is FQNEAQ (reference sequence). This CDR3 is built from 14 residues. The CDR3 sequence: CASSSEAGGYGYTF. As DNA, the CDR3 is TGTGCCAGCAGCTCAGAGGCGGGCGGTTATGGCTACACCTTC.

V gene TRBV23-1 combines with J gene TRBJ2-1; 11 bases map to TRBD1. TRBV23-1 falls under the ORF class, with uncertain function. Losses at the gene ends were 3 bases for V and 6 bases for J; bases not matched to a gene: 4. This CDR3 is built from 15 residues. This CDR3 reads CASSHSGTGGNEQFF. The CDR3 coding sequence is TGCGCCAGCAGTCACTCCGGGACAGGGGGCAATGAGCAGTTCTTC.

The J gene is TRBJ2-2, the V gene TRBV5-8, with no clear D. The CDR3 is 14 residues long. In germline, CDR1 is SGHTS, CDR2 YDEGEE. Trimming removed 0 bases at V and 5 bases at J, with 8 bases between. CDR3 nucleotide sequence: TGTGCCAGCAGCTTGGGCCTCCGGACCGGGGAGCTGTTTTTT. Translation gives CASSLGLRTGELFF.

This sequence joins TRBV30 and TRBJ1-4; D is ambiguous. V was pared by 2 bases and J by 8 bases, with 15 bases between. Germline loops: CDR1 GTSNPN, CDR2 SVGIG (reference sequence). The CDR3 spans 14 residues. The CDR3 sequence: CAWSKPGHGEKLFF. In DNA, the CDR3 is TGTGCCTGGAGTAAGCCCGGCCACGGGGAAAAACTGTTTTTT.

This clone was picked up one time. The J gene is TRBJ2-5, the V gene TRBV9, with TRBD2 matching over 9 bases. CDR1 is SGDLS and CDR2 is YYNGEE in the germline V gene. The junction had 14 bases not matched to a gene; V was cut back by 6 bases and J by 2 bases. This CDR3 has 17 residues. CDR3 region: CASNETAGGSWQETQYF. The CDR3 DNA is TGTGCCAGCAACGAGACCGCGGGAGGGAGTTGGCAAGAGACCCAGTACTTC.

This chain uses TRBV24-1 with TRBJ1-5, with 8 bases lining up with TRBD1. Germline CDR1 reads KGHDR; CDR2 reads SFDVKD. Losses at the gene ends were 3 bases for V and 9 bases for J; bases not matched to a gene: 18. The length of the CDR3 is 18 residues. CDR3 amino acids: CATSDRGFWTGRGWPQHF. DNA for the CDR3: TGTGCCACCAGTGATCGCGGATTTTGGACAGGGCGGGGATGGCCCCAGCATTTT.

V gene TRBV6-5 combines with J gene TRBJ2-7, with 12 bases matching TRBD2. This CDR3 comprises 14 residues. V shed 6 bases, J shed 6 bases, and the junction held 6 bases outside the gene matches. Germline CDR1 reads MNHEY; CDR2 reads SVGAGI. The CDR3 DNA is TGTGCCAGCAGACCCCTAGCGGGAGGGCCCGAGCAGTACTTC. It encodes CASRPLAGGPEQYF.

The CDR3 DNA reads as TGCAGCGTTGTGATAGACTATGTGGACTATGGCTACACCTTC. Translation gives CSVVIDYVDYGYTF. The genes are TRBV29-1 and TRBJ1-2; D call uncertain. The germline V gene encodes CDR1 SQVTM and CDR2 ANQGSEA. This CDR3 is built from 14 residues. The V gene lost 4 bases and the J gene lost 3 bases, with 15 bases spanning the gap.

V usage is TRBV6-5 and J usage is TRBJ2-5; D perhaps matches TRBD2 (7 bases). Germline V lookup: CDR1 MNHEY, CDR2 SVGAGI. The CDR3 totals 14 residues. V lost 0 bases to trimming and J lost 5 bases, with 10 bases between them. DNA of the CDR3: TGTGCCAGCAGTTACTCGAGGGGGGGGGAGACCCAGTACTTC. Amino acid sequence: CASSYSRGGETQYF.

This clone was seen a single time. The chain couples TRBV28 to TRBJ2-2; 15 nucleotides match TRBD2. The CDR3 length is 18 residues. After removal of 4 bases from V and 3 bases from J, the junction contained 6 bases not matched to a gene. Germline V gives CDR1 MDHEN, CDR2 SYDVKM. CDR3: CASSSPGLAGGHTGELFF. CDR3 coding DNA: TGTGCCAGCAGTTCACCGGGACTAGCGGGAGGCCACACCGGGGAGCTGTTTTTT.

This clone was seen a handful of times. The chain joins TRBV5-5 to TRBJ1-2; no clear D. This CDR3 has 12 amino acids. Germline V gene sequence: CDR1 SGHKS, CDR2 YYEKEE (reference sequence). V gave up 2 bases and J gave up 4 bases, with 6 bases separating them. The CDR3 DNA is TGTGCCAGCAGCTTAGACATCTATGGCTACACCTTC. Residues: CASSLDIYGYTF.